This T cell receptor beta chain appears in the sequencing data of a study of blood T cell repertoires in COVID-19. CDR1 is MGHDK and CDR2 is SYGVNS in the germline V gene. This CDR3 has 14 residues. V was pared by 10 bases and J by 4 bases, with 8 bases of the junction left unmatched. Using immunoSEQ multiplex PCR, the repertoire was profiled, and TCRdb retains in-frame clones only, with some absent. The sample has around 170,000 clones, under 90% seen once; the top ten hold about 15%. The origin of this receptor is a man younger than 40 with active or convalescent COVID-19. What was sequenced was peripheral blood. The rearrangement joins TRBV25-1 to TRBJ1-5; 9 bases line up with TRBD1. DNA of the CDR3: TGTGCCACCTGGACAGGGGTCCCAAATCAGCCCCAGCATTTT. It codes for CATWTGVPNQPQHF.